This section outlines one T cell receptor (beta chain) sequence together with its context. What it binds is not known. Trimming cost V 5 bases and J 5 bases, with 15 bases left between them. Germline V CDR1 and CDR2: SGHTA, FQGNSA. This CDR3 spans 15 amino acids. This sample stems from a study of cytomegalovirus exposure and HLA in healthy donors. Study as a whole: Early release data held around 82 million unique TCRs from HLA-typed donors. General study findings and limits: The study listed some 160 cytomegalovirus-associated TCR beta chains. Highest at DRB1 and lowest at HLA-C, TCR association rates differed among HLA loci in a later analysis.

Researchers ran the PCR with 60 Vbeta and 13 Jbeta primers. The authors' processing: Later work found 65 million to 90 million unique TCR beta chains, with about 10 million shared. TCRdb keeps only in-frame clones here, not all; method: immunoSEQ multiplex PCR. The V and J calls and clone size were taken over from that table, and D and trimming were inferred from the DNA. The repertoire has some 150,000 clones, 70% to 80% of them found once; the top ten carry 2% to 2.5%. Sample: PBMCs. The receptor was isolated from a woman in her 50s in good health and CMV-seronegative. V and J are TRBV7-2 and TRBJ1-4; TRBD1 is a possible D gene (6 bases). As DNA, the CDR3 is TGTGCCAGCAGCGATCAGGGGCTCGGGAATGAAAAACTGTTTTTT. It codes for CASSDQGLGNEKLFF.